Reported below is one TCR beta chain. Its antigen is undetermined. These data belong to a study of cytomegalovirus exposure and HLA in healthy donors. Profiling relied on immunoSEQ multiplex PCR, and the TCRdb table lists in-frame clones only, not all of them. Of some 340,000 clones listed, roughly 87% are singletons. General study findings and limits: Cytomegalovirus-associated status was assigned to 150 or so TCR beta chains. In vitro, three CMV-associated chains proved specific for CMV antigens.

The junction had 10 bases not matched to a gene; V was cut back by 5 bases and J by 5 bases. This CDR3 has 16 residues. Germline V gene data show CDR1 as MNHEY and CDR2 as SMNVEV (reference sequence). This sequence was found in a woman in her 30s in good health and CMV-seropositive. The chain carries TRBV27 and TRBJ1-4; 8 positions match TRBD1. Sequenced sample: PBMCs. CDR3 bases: TGTGCCAGCAGTAACGCCTTGAGGACAGGGAATGAAAAACTGTTTTTT. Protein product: CASSNALRTGNEKLFF. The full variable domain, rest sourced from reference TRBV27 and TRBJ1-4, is EAQVTQNPRYLITVTGKKLTVTCSQNMNHEYMSWYRQDPGLGLRQIYYSMNVEVTDKGDVPEGYKVSRKEKRNFPLILESPSPNQTSLYFCASSNALRTGNEKLFFGSGTQLSVL.